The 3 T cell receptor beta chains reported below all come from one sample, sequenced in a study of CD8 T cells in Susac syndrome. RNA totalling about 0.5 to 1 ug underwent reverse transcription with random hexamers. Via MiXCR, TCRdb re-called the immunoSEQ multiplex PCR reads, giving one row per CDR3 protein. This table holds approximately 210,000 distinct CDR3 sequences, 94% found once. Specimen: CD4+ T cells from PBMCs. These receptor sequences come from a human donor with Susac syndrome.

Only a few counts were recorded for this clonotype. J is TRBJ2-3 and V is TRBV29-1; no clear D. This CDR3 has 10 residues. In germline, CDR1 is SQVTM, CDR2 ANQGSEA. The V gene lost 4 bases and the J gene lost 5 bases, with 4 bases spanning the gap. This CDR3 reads CSVGRDTQYF. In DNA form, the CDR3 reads TGCAGCGTTGGACGAGATACGCAGTATTTT.

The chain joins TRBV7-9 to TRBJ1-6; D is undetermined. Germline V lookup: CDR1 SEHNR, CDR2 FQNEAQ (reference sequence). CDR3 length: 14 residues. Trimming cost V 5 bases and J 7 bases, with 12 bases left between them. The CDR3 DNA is TGTGCCAGCAGCCAAGATTGGGCGAATTCACCCCTCCACTTT. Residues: CASSQDWANSPLHF.

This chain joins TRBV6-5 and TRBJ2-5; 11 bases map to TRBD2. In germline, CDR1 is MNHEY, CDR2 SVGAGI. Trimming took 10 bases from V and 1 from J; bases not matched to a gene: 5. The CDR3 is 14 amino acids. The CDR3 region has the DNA TGTGCCACAACTAGCGGGGGACTCCAAGAGACCCAGTACTTC. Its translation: CATTSGGLQETQYF.